This T cell receptor (beta chain) is drawn from a study of T cells in Graves' hyperthyroidism and ophthalmopathy. V lost 8 bases and J 5 bases, leaving 15 bases between the germline ends. Germline V gives CDR1 MNHNS, CDR2 SASEGT. The length of the CDR3 is 13 residues. This clonotype was seen ten or more times. Its cognate antigen is unknown. Diagnostic decisions used clinical symptoms, serum thyroxine and TRAb, thyroid ultrasound and orbital computed tomography. Study results and caveats: In the analysis, a 13 V-J model separated ophthalmopathy from stable hyperthyroidism. Before onset, ophthalmopathy was predicted by the model a median roughly 6.4 months earlier.

The source material, RNA transcripts, was used to amplify TCR beta CDR3 regions. A set of HTBI primers served as the primers for a first-round RT-PCR of the TCR CDR3. TCRdb processed the multiplex PCR reads anew with MiXCR; each CDR3 protein has one entry. Of almost 600,000 distinct CDR3 sequences in the sample, about 15% were seen once. The sample was blood. The receptor was derived from a woman in her 30s with Graves' hyperthyroidism that later progressed to Graves' ophthalmopathy. The chain couples TRBV6-1 to TRBJ1-1; D uncertain. This CDR3 is CASSTVEGTEAFF. The CDR3 region has the DNA TGTGCCAGCTCGACCGTGGAGGGAACTGAAGCTTTCTTT.